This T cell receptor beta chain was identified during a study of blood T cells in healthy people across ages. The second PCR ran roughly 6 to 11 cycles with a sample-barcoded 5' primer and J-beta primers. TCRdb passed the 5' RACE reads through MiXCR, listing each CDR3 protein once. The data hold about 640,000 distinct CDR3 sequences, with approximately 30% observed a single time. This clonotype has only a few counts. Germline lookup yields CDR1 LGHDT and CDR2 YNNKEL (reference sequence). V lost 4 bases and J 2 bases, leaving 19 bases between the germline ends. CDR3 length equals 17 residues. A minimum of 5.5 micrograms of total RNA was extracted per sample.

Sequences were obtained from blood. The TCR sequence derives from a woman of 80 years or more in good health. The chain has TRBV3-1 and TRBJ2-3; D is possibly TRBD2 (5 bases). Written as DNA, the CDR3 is TGTGCCAGCAGCCCCTTGGGCACTCGCGGGCCCACAGATACGCAGTATTTT. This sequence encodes CASSPLGTRGPTDTQYF.